The 27 T cell receptor beta chains presented below share a single source sample, sequenced in a study of CD8 T cells in Susac syndrome. With random hexamers, reverse transcription was performed on about 0.45 to 1 ug of RNA. TCRdb itself ran the immunoSEQ multiplex PCR reads through MiXCR, one entry per CDR3 protein. There are some 140,000 distinct CDR3 sequences in the sample; about 90% occur only once, and over 0.2% lies in the top ten. Sequenced input: CD8+ T cells from PBMCs. These receptors all come from a human donor with multiple sclerosis.

The chain links TRBV7-8 to TRBJ2-4, with 7 bases aligning to TRBD1. The CDR3 extends over 19 amino acids. V trimming: 6 bases; J trimming: 7 bases; junction bases outside the gene matches: 24. Per the germline V gene, CDR1 is SGHVS and CDR2 is FQNEAQ. CDR3 nucleotide sequence: TGTGCCAGCAGTAAAGGATGGATTGGGGACAGCGTAGAGGAGAACATTCAGTACTTC. This sequence encodes CASSKGWIGDSVEENIQYF.

J is TRBJ1-2 and V is TRBV30, with D possibly TRBD1 on 6 matching bases. Trimming left V 8 bases short and J 3 bases short, with 16 bases between. The V gene's germline CDR1 is GTSNPN and CDR2 SVGIG (reference sequence). The CDR3 is 13 residues long. The CDR3 nucleotides are TGTGCCGCCAGCCGGGACAAGGACTATGGCTACACCTTC. Protein product: CAASRDKDYGYTF.

The chain combines TRBV20-1 with TRBJ2-1; D possibly corresponds to TRBD2 (6 bases). This CDR3 is built from 13 residues. Per the germline V gene, CDR1 is DFQATT and CDR2 is SNEGSKA (reference sequence). V was pared by 1 base and J by 6 bases, with 10 bases between. CDR3 in DNA: TGCAGTGCTAGAGGCGGCGGGACCAATGAGCAGTTCTTC. The encoded protein is CSARGGGTNEQFF.

V and J are TRBV27 and TRBJ2-3; D uncertain. The CDR3 is made up of 12 amino acids. The V end lost 5 bases, the J end lost 2 bases, and 5 bases lay between the germline ends. The germline V gene has CDR1 MNHEY and CDR2 SMNVEV (reference sequence). CDR3 nucleotide sequence: TGTGCCAGCAGTACCCTCACAGATACGCAGTATTTT. Amino acids: CASSTLTDTQYF.

The J gene is TRBJ1-3, the V gene TRBV20-1; no clear D gene. This CDR3 spans 14 amino acids. Trimming took 4 bases from V and 8 from J, leaving 18 bases between them. Germline V lookup: CDR1 DFQATT, CDR2 SNEGSKA (reference sequence). In nucleotides, the CDR3 is TGCAGTGCTACCCCCGTCTCGGCCTTCGACACCATATATTTT. Amino acid sequence: CSATPVSAFDTIYF.

CDR3 in DNA: TGTGCCAGCAGTTTCGCAGGGAGTGGCTACACCTTC. The encoded protein is CASSFAGSGYTF. The rearrangement joins TRBV27 to TRBJ1-2; maybe TRBD1 (5 bases). Germline V gene sequence: CDR1 MNHEY, CDR2 SMNVEV (reference sequence). The CDR3 spans 12 residues. V dropped 3 bases and J dropped 7 bases, with 9 bases sitting between them.

The chain couples TRBV9 to TRBJ2-2, with D uncertain. This CDR3 is built from 12 residues. The V gene's germline CDR1 is SGDLS and CDR2 YYNGEE. Trimming pared 0 bases from V and 4 bases from J, leaving 1 base between. The CDR3 sequence is CASSVVTGELFF. As DNA, the CDR3 is TGTGCCAGCAGCGTAGTCACCGGGGAGCTGTTTTTT.

V is TRBV9 and J is TRBJ2-5; no definite D call. Trimming left V 3 bases short and J 4 bases short, with 4 bases between. The germline V gene encodes CDR1 SGDLS and CDR2 YYNGEE. The CDR3 sequence is 11 residues long. The DNA for the CDR3 is TGTGCCAGCAGCGGAAGAGAGACCCAGTACTTC. The encoded protein is CASSGRETQYF.

A single count supports this clonotype. The rearrangement links TRBV6-2 or TRBV6-3 to TRBJ1-1, with D possibly matching TRBD1 (5 bases). CDR1 and CDR2 from the germline V gene are MNHEY and SVGEGT. The CDR3 extends over 14 amino acids. The V end was cut by 5 bases, the J end by 0 bases, with 10 bases between. CDR3 amino acids: CASSPPGLNTEAFF. The DNA for the CDR3 is TGTGCCAGCAGTCCGCCGGGACTGAACACTGAAGCTTTCTTT.

The chain uses TRBV28 and TRBJ2-7; TRBD1 matches 7 bases. In germline, CDR1 is MDHEN, CDR2 SYDVKM. V gave up 4 bases and J gave up 5 bases; unmatched junction bases: 8. The CDR3 runs to 14 residues. In nucleotides, the CDR3 is TGTGCCAGCAGTTCCATTGACAGGGAGAACGAGCAGTACTTC. This sequence encodes CASSSIDRENEQYF.

The rearrangement links TRBV3-1 to TRBJ1-2, with 7 bases identical to TRBD1. This CDR3 has 14 residues. CDR1 and CDR2 from the germline V gene are LGHDT and YNNKEL (reference sequence). V lost 4 bases, J lost 6 bases, and 8 bases stayed unmatched. The CDR3 bases are TGTGCCAGCAGCCGGGAGGGGGCGTTAGATGGCTACACCTTC. Translating gives CASSREGALDGYTF.

This sequence joins TRBV18 and TRBJ2-5; 12 bases align to TRBD2. The CDR3 contains 17 residues. The trim removed 5 bases at V and 2 bases at J, leaving 9 bases unmatched. The germline V gene has CDR1 KGHSH and CDR2 LQKENI. The CDR3 region is CASSSPGLAGNQETQYF. CDR3 DNA: TGTGCCAGCTCATCGCCTGGACTAGCGGGAAATCAAGAGACCCAGTACTTC. Full variable domain (outside the CDR3, taken from reference TRBV18 and TRBJ2-5): NAGVMQNPRHLVRRRGQEARLRCSPMKGHSHVYWYRQLPEEGLKFMVYLQKENIIDESGMPKERFSAEFPKEGPSILRIQQVVRGDSAAYFCASSSPGLAGNQETQYFGPGTRLLVL.

The genes are TRBV27 and TRBJ2-2, with 7 bases matching TRBD1. Germline values: CDR1 MNHEY, CDR2 SMNVEV (reference sequence). J was trimmed by 6 bases and V by 4 bases; bases with no gene match: 2. The CDR3 spans 13 residues. Here the CDR3 reads CASSYRGPGELFF. The CDR3 nucleotides read TGTGCCAGCAGTTATAGGGGGCCCGGGGAGCTGTTTTTT.

V gene TRBV27 combines with J gene TRBJ2-5; TRBD1 aligns across 7 bases. The CDR3 runs 14 residues. In germline, CDR1 is MNHEY, CDR2 SMNVEV (reference sequence). With V trimmed by 4 bases and J by 3 bases, 5 bases remained unmatched. The CDR3 here is CASSSTGSEETQYF. Written as DNA, the CDR3 is TGTGCCAGCAGTTCGACAGGGAGCGAAGAGACCCAGTACTTC.

The J gene is TRBJ1-1, the V gene TRBV4-1; D gene unclear. V shed 5 bases and J shed 11 bases, with 21 bases lying between them. This CDR3 is built from 14 residues. Germline CDR1 is MGHRA and CDR2 is YSYEKL. The DNA for the CDR3 is TGCGCCAGCAGCGAAAAGGGAGAAGCACGTCGGGCTTTCTTT. Amino acids: CASSEKGEARRAFF.

The CDR3 sequence: CATSDSTSSSGANVLTF. CDR3 in DNA: TGTGCCACCAGTGATTCCACTTCTAGCTCTGGGGCCAACGTCCTGACTTTC. The chain joins TRBV24-1 to TRBJ2-6, with unresolved D. Trimming took 2 bases from V and 0 from J, leaving 10 bases between them. Germline values: CDR1 KGHDR, CDR2 SFDVKD. The CDR3 is made up of 17 amino acids.

The chain is built from TRBV27 and TRBJ1-2; weak D call: TRBD1 (5 bases). The V and J ends lost 0 bases and 3 bases respectively, with 11 bases between them. Germline CDR1 and CDR2: MNHEY and SMNVEV (reference sequence). CDR3 length: 15 residues. CDR3 bases: TGTGCCAGCAGTTTATCGGGGCCTTATGACTATGGCTACACCTTC. The encoded protein is CASSLSGPYDYGYTF.

The chain carries TRBV4-3 and TRBJ1-3; tentative D call: TRBD1 (6 bases). The germline V gene encodes CDR1 LGHNA and CDR2 YSLEER. The CDR3 consists of 15 residues. The V and J ends lost 1 base and 2 bases respectively, with 9 bases between them. The CDR3 DNA is TGCGCCAGCAGCCAAGGCGCAGGGGCTGGAAACACCATATATTTT. Its protein product is CASSQGAGAGNTIYF.

The chain carries TRBV28 and TRBJ1-5; 8 nucleotides align to TRBD1. Germline V gene sequence: CDR1 MDHEN, CDR2 SYDVKM. The CDR3 spans 14 residues. The V gene end was trimmed by 6 bases and the J gene end by 7 bases; junction bases not matched to a gene: 8. The CDR3 protein is CASRTGASGQPQHF. DNA of the CDR3: TGTGCCAGCAGGACAGGGGCTAGCGGGCAGCCCCAGCATTTT.

This clonotype was recorded only once. This chain uses TRBV20-1 with TRBJ2-7; 12 bases map to TRBD2. This CDR3 spans 15 amino acids. The germline V gene encodes CDR1 DFQATT and CDR2 SNEGSKA (reference sequence). Trimming at V came to 2 bases and at J to 0 bases, leaving 2 bases not matched to a gene. CDR3 nucleotides: TGCAGTGCTAGATCTAGCGGGGGGGGCTCCTACGAGCAGTACTTC. It is translated as CSARSSGGGSYEQYF.

The rearrangement links TRBV10-3 to TRBJ2-3; D gene ambiguous. Between the trimmed V and J ends, which lost 0 bases and 2 bases, there was a span of 3 bases. Looked up from germline, CDR1 is ENHRY and CDR2 is SYGVKD. The CDR3 contains 13 residues. The CDR3 reads CAISESHTDTQYF. The CDR3 DNA is TGTGCCATCAGTGAGTCCCACACAGATACGCAGTATTTT.

This rearrangement joins TRBV28 to TRBJ2-1; D possibly corresponds to TRBD2 (7 bases). The CDR3 extends over 13 amino acids. V gave up 7 bases and J gave up 8 bases, with 15 bases separating them. The germline V gene has CDR1 MDHEN and CDR2 SYDVKM. CDR3 protein: CASTFSGGDEQFF. CDR3 bases: TGTGCCAGCACCTTCTCGGGGGGCGATGAGCAGTTCTTC.

This clonotype was seen more than once but under ten times. Mismatch with germline at one junction end may stem from a read error. The chain has TRBV4-1 and TRBJ2-1; a possible D gene is TRBD1 (5 bases). Germline CDR1 MGHRA, CDR2 YSYEKL. The CDR3 runs 13 residues. The CDR3 here is CASSQDSYNEQFF. The CDR3 DNA sequence: TGTGCCAGCAGCCAAGACAGCTACAATGAGCAGTTCTTC.

V gene TRBV3-1 combines with J gene TRBJ2-5; 7 bases fit TRBD2. This CDR3 contains 14 residues. Looked up from germline, CDR1 is LGHDT and CDR2 is YNNKEL (reference sequence). After removal of 4 bases from V and 4 bases from J, the junction contained 6 bases not matched to a gene. The CDR3 nucleotides read TGTGCCAGCAGCCGTCCTTGGGGGGGAGAGACCCAGTACTTC. Its translation: CASSRPWGGETQYF.

The gene calls are TRBV27 and TRBJ2-7; 8 bases line up with TRBD2. CDR1 MNHEY and CDR2 SMNVEV come from the germline V gene (reference sequence). The V gene end was trimmed by 6 bases and the J gene end by 3 bases; junction bases not matched to a gene: 13. The CDR3 covers 16 residues. Here the CDR3 reads CASSPSAGEGYYEQYF. The DNA of the CDR3 is TGTGCCAGCAGCCCTTCAGCGGGGGAGGGTTACTACGAGCAGTACTTC.

This chain connects TRBV7-2 to TRBJ1-2; 8 bases fit TRBD1. J gave up 2 bases and V 2 bases, and 4 bases lay outside the gene matches. CDR1 is SGHTA, CDR2 FQGNSA, per germline. CDR3 length equals 15 residues. The CDR3 loop is CASSLRTGKNYGYTF. Written as DNA, the CDR3 is TGTGCCAGCAGCTTACGGACAGGGAAAAACTATGGCTACACCTTC.

V and J are TRBV6-1 and TRBJ1-5, with no clear D. This CDR3 spans 15 amino acids. In germline, CDR1 is MNHNS, CDR2 SASEGT. The ends were cut back, 6 bases at V and 2 bases at J, with 14 bases in the middle. CDR3 DNA: TGTGCCAGCAGCCTTCCGTGGGGTGGCAATCAGCCCCAGCATTTT. Its protein product is CASSLPWGGNQPQHF.